What follows are 16 T cell receptor beta chains derived from one specimen sequenced in a study of T-cell reconstitution after alpha-beta-depleted transplantation in children. Molecular barcoding with unique molecular identifiers was used for the TCRbeta library. MiXCR was run by TCRdb on the PCR reads, yielding one entry per CDR3 protein. The data contain hundreds of thousands of distinct CDR3 sequences, around 12% of them singletons. Sequencing was performed on PBMCs, taken before TCRalphabeta/CD19-depleted stem cell transplant. These receptors came from a girl aged 2-10 years with congenital amegakaryocytic thrombocytopenia, due to receive a stem cell transplant.

The table lists this clonotype with many counts. Here the CDR3 DNA reads TGTGCCAGCAGTTACTCGTGGAGGGGGGGCTACAATGAGCAGTTCTTC. It is translated as CASSYSWRGGYNEQFF. The rearrangement uses TRBV6-2 or TRBV6-3 and TRBJ2-1, with D possibly TRBD2 on 7 matching bases. The length of the CDR3 is 16 residues. In germline, CDR1 is MNHEY, CDR2 SVGEGT. V was pared by 0 bases and J by 3 bases, with 12 bases between.

This clonotype was counted at least ten times. The chain carries TRBV7-2 and TRBJ2-7, with 10 bases lining up with TRBD2. V trimming: 6 bases; J trimming: 2 bases; junction bases outside the gene matches: 4. The CDR3 covers 14 residues. Germline CDR1 is SGHTA and CDR2 is FQGNSA. CDR3 residues: CASRTSGPTYEQYF. In nucleotides, the CDR3 is TGTGCCAGCAGGACTAGCGGGCCGACCTACGAGCAGTACTTC.

This clonotype was observed many times. The chain carries TRBV20-1 and TRBJ2-7, with TRBD1 matching over 9 bases. CDR3 length equals 15 residues. Per the germline V gene, CDR1 is DFQATT and CDR2 is SNEGSKA (reference sequence). Germline trimming cut 5 bases from V and 10 bases from J; bases unmatched to any gene: 18. CDR3 nucleotide sequence: TGCAGTGCTCAGACCCCACAGGGGGCTTTCCTAGCACAGTACTTC. Translation gives CSAQTPQGAFLAQYF.

This clonotype was observed at least ten times. The gene calls are TRBV20-1 and TRBJ2-7; no clear D gene. This CDR3 contains 13 residues. With 6 bases removed from V and 4 bases from J, the gap between germline ends came to 16 bases. Per germline, CDR1 DFQATT and CDR2 SNEGSKA (reference sequence). Here the CDR3 DNA reads TGCAGTGCAGAACAGCCCATGAGGTACGAGCAGTACTTC. It specifies CSAEQPMRYEQYF.

This clonotype showed up many times. The V call is TRBV29-1, the J call TRBJ2-1; 8 bases align to TRBD2. The CDR3 length is 14 residues. Germline CDR1 and CDR2: SQVTM and ANQGSEA. V gave up 4 bases and J gave up 7 bases; unmatched junction bases: 9. The CDR3: CSVVPGTSPNEQFF. The CDR3 coding sequence is TGCAGCGTTGTACCCGGGACTAGTCCAAATGAGCAGTTCTTC.

The table lists this clonotype with a few counts. The V gene is TRBV12-3 or TRBV12-4, the J gene TRBJ2-2; no definite D call. The V and J ends lost 5 bases and 8 bases respectively, with 9 bases between them. The CDR3 contains 12 residues. The CDR3 sequence is CASSRPRGELFF. The CDR3 DNA follows: TGTGCCAGCAGTCGACCCCGTGGGGAGCTGTTTTTT.

In this sample, this clonotype turned up a few times. The genes are TRBV20-1 and TRBJ1-3; TRBD1 might be the D (6 bases). Germline V gene lookup returns CDR1 DFQATT and CDR2 SNEGSKA (reference sequence). CDR3 length: 15 residues. V dropped 6 bases and J dropped 4 bases, with 19 bases sitting between them. CDR3 loop: CSAMGGGAGGNTIYF. The DNA for the CDR3 is TGCAGTGCCATGGGGGGGGGCGCGGGGGGAAACACCATATATTTT.

The table lists this clonotype with many counts. The chain carries TRBV29-1 and TRBJ2-2; the D gene is possibly TRBD2 (6 bases). From germline, CDR1 is SQVTM and CDR2 ANQGSEA. This CDR3 has 13 residues. V was cut by 6 bases and J by 2 bases, with 10 bases left in between. CDR3 protein: CSVRGSNTGELFF. DNA for the CDR3: TGCAGCGTGCGGGGCAGCAACACCGGGGAGCTGTTTTTT.

This clonotype occurred many times. CDR3 nucleotides: TGTGCCAGCAGCTTGCCGGGGGGATACAATGAGCAGTTCTTC. It translates to CASSLPGGYNEQFF. The J gene is TRBJ2-1, the V gene TRBV5-6, with TRBD2 matching 7 bases. Germline V lookup: CDR1 SGHDT, CDR2 YYEEEE. The CDR3 loop spans 14 amino acids. After removal of 1 base from V and 4 bases from J, the junction contained 2 bases not matched to a gene.

This clonotype has a count of ten or more. The chain combines TRBV29-1 with TRBJ2-3; D uncertain. In germline, CDR1 is SQVTM, CDR2 ANQGSEA. V gave up 1 base and J gave up 0 bases, with 11 bases separating them. The CDR3 totals 15 residues. CDR3 amino acids: CSVEGSPTSTDTQYF. CDR3 coding DNA: TGCAGCGTTGAAGGGTCCCCTACTAGCACAGATACGCAGTATTTT.

This clonotype was detected a few times. In DNA, the CDR3 is TGTGCCAGCAGCCCATTAAACGCTAACAATGAGCAGTTCTTC. Amino acids: CASSPLNANNEQFF. V usage is TRBV4-2 and J usage is TRBJ2-1, with unresolved D. The length of the CDR3 is 14 residues. V lost 4 bases to trimming and J lost 5 bases, with 12 bases between them. The germline CDR1 and CDR2 sequences are LGHNA and YNFKEQ.

This clonotype appeared many times. The rearrangement links TRBV20-1 to TRBJ1-1; 8 bases map to TRBD1. The CDR3 contains 16 residues. Trimming at V came to 0 bases and at J to 6 bases, leaving 12 bases not matched to a gene. The V gene's germline CDR1 is DFQATT and CDR2 SNEGSKA (reference sequence). The CDR3 protein is CSARDSMTGVRAEAFF. The CDR3 DNA reads as TGCAGTGCTAGAGATTCTATGACAGGGGTGAGAGCTGAAGCTTTCTTT.

This clonotype was recorded at least ten times. The rearrangement links TRBV20-1 to TRBJ2-7; TRBD2 aligns across 7 bases. The CDR3 runs to 13 residues. Germline CDR1 reads DFQATT; CDR2 reads SNEGSKA (reference sequence). V trimming: 5 bases; J trimming: 2 bases; junction bases outside the gene matches: 6. CDR3 DNA sequence: TGCAGTGCTGCCAGCGGGAAAACCTACGAGCAGTACTTC. It specifies CSAASGKTYEQYF.

This clonotype was detected a few times. This rearrangement joins TRBV5-1 to TRBJ2-7, with D possibly being TRBD2 (5 bases). CDR3 length equals 18 residues. Germline V CDR1 and CDR2: SGHRS, YFSETQ. V was pared by 6 bases and J by 4 bases, with 29 bases between. The CDR3 spells CASNSGFTPERLTYEQYF. The CDR3 DNA reads as TGCGCCAGCAACTCGGGGTTTACGCCGGAGCGGCTAACTTACGAGCAGTACTTC.

This clonotype appeared a few times. This chain joins TRBV9 and TRBJ2-7, with D perhaps TRBD2 (6 bases). V lost 2 bases to trimming and J lost 4 bases, with 16 bases between them. This CDR3 region has 15 residues. Germline loops: CDR1 SGDLS, CDR2 YYNGEE. CDR3 sequence reads: CASSVSGGSAYEQYF. CDR3 in DNA: TGTGCCAGCAGCGTGAGTGGGGGGTCAGCGTACGAGCAGTACTTC.

The chain uses TRBV4-1 and TRBJ2-7, with 8 bases that match TRBD1. The CDR3 totals 17 residues. Germline-derived CDR1 and CDR2 are MGHRA and YSYEKL. V dropped 3 bases and J dropped 2; count of bases not matched to a gene: 12. The CDR3 is CASSQGGQGLVPYEQYF. DNA for the CDR3: TGCGCCAGCAGCCAGGGAGGACAGGGTCTGGTGCCCTACGAGCAGTACTTC.